A single TCR beta chain is shown here with its context. Other nucleotide sequences from this sample produce the same CDR3. Enrolment of Seattle patients took place during active infection, and they were followed longitudinally. Authors' methods: The authors estimated nucleated cell counts from reference gene primer amplification. Sequencing was performed with immunoSEQ multiplex PCR; in TCRdb, only in-frame clones are kept and a portion is missing. Clone size and the V and J calls come from that table; the DNA yielded D and trimming. The sample holds a few hundred thousand clones, roughly 91% seen once. The sample is drawn from a study of blood T cell repertoires in COVID-19. Study information: Acute and convalescent COVID-19 specimens originated in the United States, Italy and Spain. PBMCs, B-cell-depleted T cells, or T cells provided the cDNA or gDNA that made up the material.

The J segment lost 3 bases and the V segment lost 6 bases, leaving 4 bases of the junction unmatched. This CDR3 region has 13 residues. The origin of this receptor is a woman in her thirties with COVID-19, enrolled during active disease. This chain joins TRBV12-3 or TRBV12-4 and TRBJ1-2; 7 bases match TRBD1. The specimen was peripheral blood. The CDR3 DNA is TGTGCCAGCAGCCTGGGACAGTACTATGGCTACACCTTC. Protein: CASSLGQYYGYTF.